The 17 T cell receptor delta chains below all came from one sample that was sequenced in a study of gamma delta lymphoproliferative disorders and STAT genes listed by TCRdb under 2018. The library came from multiplex PCR. The data were produced on an Illumina MiSeq. TCRdb processed the public reads again with the CATT caller, after which rows with matching DNA were combined. The sample has 3,000 to 3,500 delta-chain clones on record, 1.2% of them singletons. The ten most abundant clones make up 15% to 20% of the sample. For both patients and controls, peripheral blood mononuclear cells were isolated, and the genomic DNA from these cells was used for TCR sequencing. Sample: blood. The receptors come from a human donor in good health.

This clone was counted between two and nine times. A far larger clone differs by one base, so this is likely a read error. Other DNA sequences of this sample code for an identical CDR3. This chain links TRDV2 with TRDJ1; TRDD2 is a possible D gene (5 bases). This CDR3 has 15 amino acids. Germline V gene data show CDR1 as GEAIGNYY and CDR2 as EKD. For the CDR3, the DNA is TGTGCCTGTGACACGTTAGGAGCCTACACCGATAAACTCATTTTT. As protein: CACDTLGAYTDKLIF.

Concerning this clone itself: TCRdb's protein, taken from a much larger clone, differs from this DNA's translation at residue 4, likely owing to a read error; the protein displayed comes from the DNA. The chain is built from TRDV2 and TRDJ1; D is possibly TRDD3 (5 bases). V was trimmed by 5 bases and J by 2 bases, leaving 14 bases between them. This CDR3 contains 14 residues. Germline V lookup: CDR1 GEAIGNYY, CDR2 EKD. In DNA, the CDR3 is TGTGCCTGTGGCGCAATTATGGGGACCGATAAACTCATCTTT. It codes for CACGAIMGTDKLIF.

Only a few counts were recorded for this clone. A read error likely explains this, since a far larger clone differs by one base. This rearrangement joins TRDV2 to TRDJ1; D possibly corresponds to TRDD3 (6 bases). The CDR3 sequence is 14 residues long. Per germline, CDR1 GEAIGNYY and CDR2 EKD. Here the CDR3 reads CACGTLGDTDKLIF. CDR3 nucleotides: TGTGCCTGTGGCACCTTGGGGGACACCGATAAACTCATCTTT.

This clone was observed many times. A far larger clone lies a single base away; this is likely a read error. This chain uses TRDV2 with TRDJ3, with D uncertain. Germline V gene data show CDR1 as GEAIGNYY and CDR2 as EKD. The ends were cut back, 3 bases at V and 0 bases at J, with 17 bases in the middle. CDR3 length equals 19 residues. The CDR3 protein is CACDALDVKGSWDTRQMFF. The DNA of the CDR3 is TGTGCCTGTGACGCCCTGGATGTTAAGGGCTCCTGGGACACCCGACAGATGTTTTTC.

As concerns this clone: The translation of this DNA and the TCRdb protein of a much larger clone differ at residue 4, probably owing to a read error; the protein shown here is translated from the DNA. The chain joins TRDV2 to TRDJ1; 12 bases map to TRDD3. Germline V gives CDR1 GEAIGNYY, CDR2 EKD. The CDR3 sequence is 18 residues long. In DNA, the CDR3 is TGTGCCTGTGGCACCGTCGTGGGCTGGGGGATACGAAGCGATAAACTCATCTTT. Amino acids: CACGTVVGWGIRSDKLIF.

Sample share makes this clone large. It is unclear where the CDR3 begins or ends on the DNA, so no DNA is shown, and the CDR3 is as TCRdb lists it. The sample contains more than one DNA sequence encoding this CDR3. The rearrangement joins TRAV29/DV5 to TRDJ1; the table gives TRDD3 as D, unverified against the DNA. Germline loops: CDR1 NSMFDY, CDR2 ISSIKDK. The CDR3 has 21 residues if both end residues are counted. The CDR3 is CSVLLCSKCGRRGYNTDKLIF.

Of note for this clone: The translation of this DNA and the TCRdb protein of a much larger clone differ at residue 4, probably owing to a read error; the protein shown here is translated from the DNA. The rearrangement joins TRDV2 to TRDJ1; the match to TRDD3 covers 7 bases. V lost 6 bases, J lost 3 bases, and 9 bases stayed unmatched. The germline gives CDR1 GEAIGNYY, CDR2 EKD. This CDR3 comprises 14 residues. The CDR3 nucleotides read TGTGCCTGTAACCCCTTGGGGGAGGCCGATAAACTCATCTTT. This encodes CACNPLGEADKLIF.

This clone has a handful of counts. TCRdb's listed protein matches a much larger clone and diverges from this DNA's translation at residue 4, likely through a read error; the protein shown comes from the DNA. The chain couples TRDV2 to TRDJ1; 13 bases fit TRDD3. With V trimmed by 4 bases and J by 11 bases, 15 bases remained unmatched. The CDR3 extends over 16 amino acids. The germline gives CDR1 GEAIGNYY, CDR2 EKD. The CDR3 loop reads CACEPVSRTGGYALIF. The CDR3 DNA reads as TGTGCCTGTGAGCCCGTTTCCCGTACTGGGGGATACGCGCTCATCTTT.

This clone was seen a handful of times. The protein given by TCRdb reflects a much larger clone and differs at residue 18 from this DNA's translation, likely from a read error; the protein shown is the DNA's translation. V gene TRDV2 combines with J gene TRDJ1; TRDD3 matches 12 bases. Germline CDR1 reads GEAIGNYY; CDR2 reads EKD. This CDR3 is built from 20 residues. The CDR3 reads CACDTVLTGGYKRDTDKPIF. The DNA of the CDR3 is TGTGCCTGTGACACCGTCCTTACTGGGGGATACAAAAGGGACACCGATAAACCCATCTTT.

This clone was found a few times. TCRdb pairs this DNA with a much larger clone's protein that differs at residue 10, likely a read error; the protein shown was translated from the DNA. The genes are TRDV2 and TRDJ1; the match to TRDD3 covers 8 bases. The ends lost 2 bases at V and 3 bases at J; junction bases unmatched: 16. The germline V gene encodes CDR1 GEAIGNYY and CDR2 EKD. The CDR3 spans 18 residues. For the CDR3, the DNA is TGTGCCTGTGACAACATGTGGGGGATTTCAAGACTCTCCGATAAACTCATCTTT. This encodes CACDNMWGISRLSDKLIF.

A remark on this clone: This likely stems from a read error, as it lies one base from a far larger clone. The chain recombines TRDV2 with TRDJ3; 9 bases agree with TRDD3. The CDR3 spans 21 residues. Germline-derived CDR1 and CDR2 are GEAIGNYY and EKD. Here the CDR3 DNA reads TGTGCCTGTGACACCGTATCTGGGGGATCCGAAAGCTCCTGGGACACCCGACAGATATTTTTC. Protein: CACDTVSGGSESSWDTRQIFF.

This clone was seen a handful of times. TCRdb records a much larger clone's protein for this DNA, with a difference at residue 15 that likely arises from a read error; the protein given is the translation of the DNA. CDR3 in amino acids: CALGDPPRWGTLNHCTDKLIF. For the CDR3, the DNA is TGTGCTCTTGGGGATCCACCTCGCTGGGGGACCCTCAACCATTGCACCGATAAACTCATCTTT. This chain links TRDV1 with TRDJ1, with 8 bases matching TRDD3. Germline V CDR1 and CDR2: TSWWSYY, QGS. The CDR3 is 21 amino acids. Trimming at V came to 3 bases and at J to 1 base, leaving 22 bases not matched to a gene.

This clone showed up just a few times. TCRdb has a much larger clone's protein, which differs at residue 7 from the translation of this DNA, likely because of a read error; what is shown is the protein translated from the DNA. V is TRDV2 and J is TRDJ1; perhaps TRDD3 as D (6 bases). Germline lookup yields CDR1 GEAIGNYY and CDR2 EKD. Deletions cut 4 bases from V and 5 bases from J, with 19 bases between. The CDR3 is made up of 15 amino acids. The CDR3 sequence: CACELMRDRADKLIF. The DNA of the CDR3 is TGTGCCTGTGAGCTGATGAGGGATAGAGCTGATAAACTCATCTTT.

A note on this clone: TCRdb has a much larger clone's protein, which differs at residue 11 from the translation of this DNA, likely because of a read error; what is shown is the protein translated from the DNA. V gene TRDV2 combines with J gene TRDJ1; 7 nucleotides line up with TRDD3. Germline CDR1 and CDR2: GEAIGNYY and EKD. The ends lost 3 bases at V and 1 base at J; junction bases unmatched: 19. CDR3 length equals 19 residues. CDR3 amino acids: CACDPVLRGDARVTDKLIF. CDR3 nucleotide sequence: TGTGCCTGTGACCCGGTTCTTCGGGGGGATGCACGGGTCACCGATAAACTCATCTTT.

In DNA form, the CDR3 reads TGTGCCTGTGACCCTGTACTGGGGGATATGGACACCGATAAACTCATCTTT. Translated: CACDPVLGDMDTDKLIF. The chain is built from TRDV2 and TRDJ1; 11 nucleotides align to TRDD3. V gave up 3 bases and J gave up 0 bases; unmatched junction bases: 8. This CDR3 has 17 residues. CDR1 GEAIGNYY and CDR2 EKD come from the germline V gene.

With regard to this clone: This likely came from a read error, as a far larger clone is one base away. The limits of the CDR3 on the DNA are not certain, so only TCRdb's listed CDR3 is given. J is TRDJ1 and V is TRAV29/DV5; TRDD3 is the table's D call, not checked against the DNA. The CDR3 is made up of 20 amino acids, end residues included. The germline CDR1 and CDR2 sequences are NSMFDY and ISSIKDK. The CDR3 spells CSVLLCSKRRGDSYTDKLIF.

On this clone itself: TCRdb lists the protein of a much larger clone for this DNA, which differs at residue 7, so this is likely a read error; the protein given here is translated from the DNA itself. CDR3 sequence reads: CACDAIVGTDKLIF. In DNA form, the CDR3 reads TGTGCCTGTGACGCAATTGTGGGGACCGATAAACTCATCTTT. This sequence joins TRDV2 and TRDJ1; the D gene is possibly TRDD3 (5 bases). This CDR3 region has 14 residues. The V gene's germline CDR1 is GEAIGNYY and CDR2 EKD. Between the trimmed V and J ends, which lost 3 bases and 2 bases, there was a span of 12 bases.